Shown below are 14 T cell receptor beta chains from a single sample sequenced in a study of beta chain features in type 1 diabetes. Study-wide results and limits: TCRB CDR3s from Type 1 diabetes patients were moderately but significantly shorter in all four CD4+ subsets.

Expressed TCRB transcripts got sequenced, as all isolated RNA was reverse transcribed. Generated by immunoSEQ multiplex PCR, the TCRdb table keeps only in-frame clones and is missing some. The repertoire holds roughly 240,000 clones, roughly 24% seen once, with around 0.011% in the top ten. For these receptors, no antigen is known. The specimen sequenced was naive CD4+ T cells from blood. The receptors stem from a woman in her 30s with type 1 diabetes.

The CDR3 bases are TGTGCCACCAGCACGAGGGACAGGGGAAGCTACGAGCAGTACTTC. It specifies CATSTRDRGSYEQYF. V is TRBV15 and J is TRBJ2-7; 10 bases line up with TRBD1. J lost 3 bases, V lost 4 bases, and 6 bases had no gene match. Germline loops: CDR1 LNHNV, CDR2 YYDKDF (reference sequence). The CDR3 runs to 15 residues. Full variable domain (remainder filled in from reference TRBV15 and TRBJ2-7): DAMVIQNPRYQVTQFGKPVTLSCSQTLNHNVMYWYQQKSSQAPKLLFHYYDKDFNNEADTPDNFQSRRPNTSFCFLDIRSPGLGDTAMYLCATSTRDRGSYEQYFGPGTRLTVT.

The table lists this clone with a few counts. The sample carries other DNA sequences with the same CDR3. The gene calls are TRBV7-3 and TRBJ1-2; 8 nucleotides agree with TRBD1. Looked up from germline, CDR1 is SGHTA and CDR2 is FQGTGA. This CDR3 contains 13 residues. V was clipped by 2 bases and J by 8 bases; unmatched bases: 4. The CDR3 nucleotides are TGTGCCAGCAGCTTAGGACAGGGATACGGCTACACCTTC. Amino acid sequence: CASSLGQGYGYTF.

Here the CDR3 reads CASSHGAGSNQPQHF. CDR3 nucleotide sequence: TGCGCCAGCAGCCATGGAGCCGGTTCCAATCAGCCCCAGCATTTT. The chain combines TRBV5-1 with TRBJ1-5; the D is unclear. Germline V gene data show CDR1 as SGHRS and CDR2 as YFSETQ. V lost 4 bases, J lost 3 bases, and 14 bases lay in between. This CDR3 contains 15 residues.

This clone was counted only a few times. The J gene is TRBJ2-7, the V gene TRBV4-2; 16 bases line up with TRBD2. Germline V gene data show CDR1 as LGHNA and CDR2 as YNFKEQ. J gave up 3 bases and V 1 base, and 9 bases lay outside the gene matches. The CDR3 sequence is 19 residues long. This CDR3 is CASSQAGTSGRGGGYEQYF. The CDR3 bases are TGTGCCAGCAGCCAAGCGGGGACTAGCGGGAGGGGGGGAGGCTACGAGCAGTACTTC.

This rearrangement joins TRBV29-1 to TRBJ2-1; no firm D call. The CDR3 runs to 13 residues. Per germline, CDR1 SQVTM and CDR2 ANQGSEA. Trimming removed 6 bases at V and 5 bases at J, with 14 bases between. The CDR3 is CSVMKVRDNEQFF. For the CDR3, the DNA is TGCAGCGTGATGAAGGTACGGGACAATGAGCAGTTCTTC.

The rearrangement joins TRBV2 to TRBJ1-2; 11 bases are shared with TRBD1. The trim removed 7 bases at V and 6 bases at J, leaving 13 bases unmatched. The CDR3 spans 16 residues. Looked up from germline, CDR1 is SNHLY and CDR2 is FYNNEI. The CDR3 loop reads CASKRTGGASINGYTF. CDR3 sequence (DNA): TGTGCCAGCAAACGGACAGGGGGCGCGAGCATCAATGGCTACACCTTC.

The J gene is TRBJ2-7, the V gene TRBV18; 7 bases agree with TRBD1. Germline loops: CDR1 KGHSH, CDR2 LQKENI. The CDR3 totals 13 residues. With V trimmed by 6 bases and J by 3 bases, 5 bases remained unmatched. CDR3 nucleotides: TGTGCCAGCTCCATAGACAGGGACTACGAGCAGTACTTC. This codes for CASSIDRDYEQYF.

The gene calls are TRBV5-6 and TRBJ2-7; D ambiguous. CDR3 length: 13 amino acids. Germline V lookup: CDR1 SGHDT, CDR2 YYEEEE. The V and J ends lost 1 base and 9 bases respectively, with 14 bases between them. The CDR3 region has the DNA TGTGCCAGCAGCTTGTCTAACAGCCGGCTGCAGTACTTC. Encoded protein: CASSLSNSRLQYF.

The chain uses TRBV27 and TRBJ2-2, with D possibly TRBD1 on 5 matching bases. The CDR3 is 14 amino acids. The V gene lost 8 bases and the J gene lost 1 base, with 11 bases spanning the gap. CDR1 is MNHEY, CDR2 SMNVEV, per germline (reference sequence). The CDR3 region has the DNA TGTGCCAGCCTTACAGGAATGAACACCGGGGAGCTGTTTTTT. Translated: CASLTGMNTGELFF.

The chain links TRBV29-1 to TRBJ2-7; a possible D gene is TRBD2 (7 bases). The V end lost 2 bases, the J end lost 5 bases, and 13 bases lay between the germline ends. Looked up from germline, CDR1 is SQVTM and CDR2 is ANQGSEA. The length of the CDR3 is 13 residues. CDR3 nucleotides: TGCAGCGTTGAACCCGCGGGGGCCCACGAGCAGTACTTC. This encodes CSVEPAGAHEQYF.

This clone was counted only a few times. This chain joins TRBV14 and TRBJ2-7; D is uncertain. CDR1 and CDR2 from the germline V gene are SGHDN and FVKESK. Between the trimmed V and J ends, which lost 4 bases and 2 bases, there was a span of 15 bases. The CDR3 contains 15 residues. CDR3 sequence reads: CASSRLERPPYEQYF. The CDR3 DNA reads as TGTGCCAGCAGCCGACTTGAACGGCCTCCCTACGAGCAGTACTTC.

This clone was found a few times. The chain uses TRBV27 and TRBJ1-5, with D possibly being TRBD1 (6 bases). The CDR3 has 16 residues. In germline, CDR1 is MNHEY, CDR2 SMNVEV (reference sequence). The V gene lost 5 bases and the J gene lost 0 bases, with 14 bases spanning the gap. The CDR3 here is CASSPTRTVSNQPQHF. CDR3 nucleotides: TGTGCCAGCAGTCCGACCCGGACAGTTAGCAATCAGCCCCAGCATTTT.

This clone was recorded only once. The V gene is TRBV5-1, the J gene TRBJ2-1, with TRBD2 matching 8 bases. The CDR3 loop spans 15 amino acids. V trimming: 2 bases; J trimming: 7 bases; junction bases outside the gene matches: 8. Germline loops: CDR1 SGHRS, CDR2 YFSETQ. The DNA for the CDR3 is TGCGCCAGCAGCTTCGGAGCGGGAGTTCGGAATGAGCAGTTCTTC. Encoded protein: CASSFGAGVRNEQFF.

The DNA for the CDR3 is TGTGCCAGCAGCCCAGGACAGGAGGGAGTGGGCGGGGAGCTGTTTTTT. Amino acid sequence: CASSPGQEGVGGELFF. The V gene is TRBV5-4, the J gene TRBJ2-2; TRBD1 might be the D (7 bases). Germline-derived CDR1 and CDR2 are SGHNT and YYREEE (reference sequence). The V end was cut by 4 bases, the J end by 7 bases, with 20 bases between. The CDR3 covers 16 residues.